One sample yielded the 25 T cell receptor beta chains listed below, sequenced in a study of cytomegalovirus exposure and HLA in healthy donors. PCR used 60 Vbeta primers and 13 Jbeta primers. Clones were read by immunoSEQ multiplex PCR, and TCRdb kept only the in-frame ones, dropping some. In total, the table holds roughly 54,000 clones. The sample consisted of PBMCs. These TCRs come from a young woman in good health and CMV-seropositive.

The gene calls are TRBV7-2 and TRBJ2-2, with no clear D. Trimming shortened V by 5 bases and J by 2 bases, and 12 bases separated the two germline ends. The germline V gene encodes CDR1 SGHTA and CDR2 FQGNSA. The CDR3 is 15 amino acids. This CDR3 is CASSPRPSNTGELFF. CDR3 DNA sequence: TGTGCCAGCAGCCCTAGGCCCTCTAACACCGGGGAGCTGTTTTTT. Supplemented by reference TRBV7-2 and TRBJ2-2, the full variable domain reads GAGVSQSPSNKVTEKGKDVELRCDPISGHTALYWYRQSLGQGLEFLIYFQGNSAPDKSGLPSDRFSAERTGGSVSTLTIQRTQQEDSAVYLCASSPRPSNTGELFFGEGSRLTVL.

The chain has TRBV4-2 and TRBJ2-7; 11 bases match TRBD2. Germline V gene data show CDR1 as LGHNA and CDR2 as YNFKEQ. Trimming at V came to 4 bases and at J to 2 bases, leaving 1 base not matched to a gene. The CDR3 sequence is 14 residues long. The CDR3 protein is CASSRSGGAYEQYF. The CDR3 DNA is TGTGCCAGCAGCCGTAGCGGGGGGGCCTACGAGCAGTACTTC.

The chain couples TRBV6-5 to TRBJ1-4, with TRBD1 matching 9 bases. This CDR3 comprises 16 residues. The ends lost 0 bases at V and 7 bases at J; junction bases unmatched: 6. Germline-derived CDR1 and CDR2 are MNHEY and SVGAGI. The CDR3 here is CASSYSRGDRVEKLFF. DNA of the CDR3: TGTGCCAGCAGTTACTCTCGGGGGGACAGGGTTGAAAAACTGTTTTTT.

This CDR3 reads CASSLDRALSYEQYF. The CDR3 DNA is TGTGCCAGCAGTTTGGACAGGGCCCTTTCCTACGAGCAGTACTTC. The chain recombines TRBV7-8 with TRBJ2-7; 8 nucleotides agree with TRBD1. Unmatched junction bases numbered 8, after V lost 6 bases and J lost 1 base. The CDR3 consists of 15 residues. CDR1 is SGHVS and CDR2 is FQNEAQ in the germline V gene. Full variable domain (remainder filled in from reference TRBV7-8 and TRBJ2-7): GAGVSQSPRYKVAKRGQDVALRCDPISGHVSLFWYQQALGQGPEFLTYFQNEAQLDKSGLPSDRFFAERPEGSVSTLKIQRTQQEDSAVYLCASSLDRALSYEQYFGPGTRLTVT.

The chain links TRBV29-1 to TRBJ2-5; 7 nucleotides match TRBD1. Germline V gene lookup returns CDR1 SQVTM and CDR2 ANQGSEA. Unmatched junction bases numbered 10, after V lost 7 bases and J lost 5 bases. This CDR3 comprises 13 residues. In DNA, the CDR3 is TGCAGCGGGAACAGGGGAGCCCGGGAGACCCAGTACTTC. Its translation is CSGNRGARETQYF.

The CDR3 region has the DNA TGTGCCAGCTCACCTTTGGACACCATCACTGAAGCTTTCTTT. This encodes CASSPLDTITEAFF. The chain links TRBV18 to TRBJ1-1; tentative D call: TRBD1 (5 bases). Trimming shortened V by 3 bases and J by 4 bases, and 12 bases separated the two germline ends. Per the germline V gene, CDR1 is KGHSH and CDR2 is LQKENI. The CDR3 totals 14 residues.

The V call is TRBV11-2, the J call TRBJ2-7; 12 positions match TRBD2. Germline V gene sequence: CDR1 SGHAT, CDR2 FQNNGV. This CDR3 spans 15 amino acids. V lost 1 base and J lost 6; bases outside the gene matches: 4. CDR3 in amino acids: CASSLGTSGAREQYF. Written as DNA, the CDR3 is TGTGCCAGCAGCTTAGGGACTAGCGGGGCCCGCGAGCAGTACTTC.

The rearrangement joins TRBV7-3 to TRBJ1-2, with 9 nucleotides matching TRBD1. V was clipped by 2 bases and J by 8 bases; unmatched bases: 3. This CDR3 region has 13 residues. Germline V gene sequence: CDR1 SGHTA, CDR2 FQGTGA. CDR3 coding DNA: TGTGCCAGCAGCTTACGACAGGGGGGAGGCTACACCTTC. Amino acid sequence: CASSLRQGGGYTF.

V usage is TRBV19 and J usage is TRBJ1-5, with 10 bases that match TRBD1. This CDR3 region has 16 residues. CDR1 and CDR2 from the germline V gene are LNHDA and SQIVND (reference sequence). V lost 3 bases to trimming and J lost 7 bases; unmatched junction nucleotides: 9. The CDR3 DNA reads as TGTGCCAGTAGTATCGGGACAGGGGCCGCAAGGCAGCCCCAGCATTTT. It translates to CASSIGTGAARQPQHF.

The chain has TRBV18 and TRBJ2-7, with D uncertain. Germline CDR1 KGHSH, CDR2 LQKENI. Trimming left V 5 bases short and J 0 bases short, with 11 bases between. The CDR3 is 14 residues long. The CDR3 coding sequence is TGTGCCAGCTCATCCAGCGTTAGCTCCTACGAGCAGTACTTC. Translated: CASSSSVSSYEQYF.

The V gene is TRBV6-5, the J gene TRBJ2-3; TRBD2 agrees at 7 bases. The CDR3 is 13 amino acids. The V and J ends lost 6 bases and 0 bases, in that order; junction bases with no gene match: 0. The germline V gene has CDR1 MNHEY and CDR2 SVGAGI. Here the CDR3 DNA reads TGTGCCAGCAGGGGGGGGAGCACAGATACGCAGTATTTT. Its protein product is CASRGGSTDTQYF.

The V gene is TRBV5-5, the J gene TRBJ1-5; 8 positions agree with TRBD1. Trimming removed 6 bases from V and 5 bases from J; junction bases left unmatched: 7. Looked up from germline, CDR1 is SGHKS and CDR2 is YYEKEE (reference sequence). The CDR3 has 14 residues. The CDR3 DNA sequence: TGTGCCAGCACCAAGGACAGGGCGGATCAGCCCCAGCATTTT. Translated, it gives CASTKDRADQPQHF.

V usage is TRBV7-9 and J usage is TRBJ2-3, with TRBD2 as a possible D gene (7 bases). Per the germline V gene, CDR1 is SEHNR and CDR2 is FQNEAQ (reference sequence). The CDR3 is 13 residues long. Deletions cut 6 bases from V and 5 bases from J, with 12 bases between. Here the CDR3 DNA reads TGTGCCAGCAGGCAAGGGGGGGGAGATACGCAGTATTTT. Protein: CASRQGGGDTQYF. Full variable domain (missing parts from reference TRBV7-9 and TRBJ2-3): DTGVSQNPRHKITKRGQNVTFRCDPISEHNRLYWYRQTLGQGPEFLTYFQNEAQLEKSRLLSDRFSAERPKGSFSTLEIQRTEQGDSAMYLCASRQGGGDTQYFGPGTRLTVL.

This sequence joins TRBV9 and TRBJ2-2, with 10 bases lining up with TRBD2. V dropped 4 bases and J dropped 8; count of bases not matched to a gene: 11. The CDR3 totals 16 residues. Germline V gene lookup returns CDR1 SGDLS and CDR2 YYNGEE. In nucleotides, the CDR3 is TGTGCCAGCAGCCCCCGAGCGGGGGGGCACGGGGGGGAGCTGTTTTTT. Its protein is CASSPRAGGHGGELFF.

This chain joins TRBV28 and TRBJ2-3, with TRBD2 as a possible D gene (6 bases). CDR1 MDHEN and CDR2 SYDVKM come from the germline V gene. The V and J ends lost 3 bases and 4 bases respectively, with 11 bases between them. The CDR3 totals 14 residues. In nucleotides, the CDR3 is TGTGCCAGCAGTTTCGGGGGTACCCCAGATACGCAGTATTTT. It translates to CASSFGGTPDTQYF.

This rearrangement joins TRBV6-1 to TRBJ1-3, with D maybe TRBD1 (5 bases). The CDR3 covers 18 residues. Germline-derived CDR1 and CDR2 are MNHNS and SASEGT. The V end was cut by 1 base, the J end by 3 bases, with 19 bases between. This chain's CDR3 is CASSEGIGRGASGNTIYF. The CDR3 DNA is TGTGCCAGCAGTGAAGGGATTGGGAGGGGCGCCAGTGGAAACACCATATATTTT.

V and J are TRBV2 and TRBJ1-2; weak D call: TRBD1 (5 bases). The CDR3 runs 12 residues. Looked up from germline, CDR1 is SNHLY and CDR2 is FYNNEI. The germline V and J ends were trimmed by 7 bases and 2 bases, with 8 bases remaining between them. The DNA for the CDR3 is TGTGCCAGCACAGGGCAGAACTATGGCTACACCTTC. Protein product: CASTGQNYGYTF.

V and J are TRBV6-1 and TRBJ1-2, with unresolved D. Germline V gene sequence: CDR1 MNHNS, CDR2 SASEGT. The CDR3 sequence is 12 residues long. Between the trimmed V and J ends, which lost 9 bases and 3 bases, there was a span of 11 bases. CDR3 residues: CASALNYYGYTF. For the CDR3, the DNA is TGTGCCAGTGCCCTGAACTACTATGGCTACACCTTC.

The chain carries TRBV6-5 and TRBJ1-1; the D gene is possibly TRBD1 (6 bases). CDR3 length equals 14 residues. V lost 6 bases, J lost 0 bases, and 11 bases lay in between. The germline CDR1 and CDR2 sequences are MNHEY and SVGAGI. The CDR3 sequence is CASSRGGLNTEAFF. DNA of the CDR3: TGTGCCAGCAGCCGAGGGGGTCTGAACACTGAAGCTTTCTTT.

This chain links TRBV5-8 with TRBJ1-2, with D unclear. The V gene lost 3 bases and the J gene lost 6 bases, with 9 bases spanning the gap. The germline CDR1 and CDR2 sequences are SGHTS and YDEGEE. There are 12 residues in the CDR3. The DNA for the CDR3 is TGTGCCAGCAGCTCCCGTTTCGATGGCTACACCTTC. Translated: CASSSRFDGYTF. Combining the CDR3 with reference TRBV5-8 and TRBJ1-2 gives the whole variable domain EAGVTQSPTHLIKTRGQQATLRCSPISGHTSVYWYQQALGLGLQFLLWYDEGEERNRGNFPPRFSGRQFPNYSSELNVNALELEDSALYLCASSSRFDGYTFGSGTRLTVV.

The CDR3 is CASSQDGALNTGELFF. The CDR3, as DNA: TGCGCCAGCAGCCAGGATGGGGCGCTAAACACCGGGGAGCTGTTTTTT. This chain joins TRBV4-1 and TRBJ2-2; tentative D call: TRBD1 (5 bases). CDR1 is MGHRA and CDR2 is YSYEKL in the germline V gene. V shed 3 bases and J shed 2 bases, with 13 bases lying between them. The CDR3 extends over 16 amino acids.

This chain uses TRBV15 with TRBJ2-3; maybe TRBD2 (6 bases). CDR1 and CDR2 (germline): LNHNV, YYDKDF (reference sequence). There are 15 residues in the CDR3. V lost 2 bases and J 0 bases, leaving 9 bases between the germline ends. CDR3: CATSRRGISTDTQYF. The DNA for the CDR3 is TGTGCCACCAGCAGACGGGGGATTAGCACAGATACGCAGTATTTT.

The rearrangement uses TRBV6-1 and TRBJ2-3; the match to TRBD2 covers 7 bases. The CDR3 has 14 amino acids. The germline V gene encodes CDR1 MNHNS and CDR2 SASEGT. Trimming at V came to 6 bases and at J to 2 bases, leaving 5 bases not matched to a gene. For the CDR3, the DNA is TGTGCCAGCAGCTGGGGGGGGACCACAGATACGCAGTATTTT. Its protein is CASSWGGTTDTQYF.

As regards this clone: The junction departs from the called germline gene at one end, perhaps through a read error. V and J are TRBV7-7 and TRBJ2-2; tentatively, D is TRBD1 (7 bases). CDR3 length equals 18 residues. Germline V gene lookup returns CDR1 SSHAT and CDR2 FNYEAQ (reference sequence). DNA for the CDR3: TGTGCTAGCAGCTTAGCCCAGGGGGGCCCCACGAACACCGGGGAGCTGTTTTTT. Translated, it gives CASSLAQGGPTNTGELFF.

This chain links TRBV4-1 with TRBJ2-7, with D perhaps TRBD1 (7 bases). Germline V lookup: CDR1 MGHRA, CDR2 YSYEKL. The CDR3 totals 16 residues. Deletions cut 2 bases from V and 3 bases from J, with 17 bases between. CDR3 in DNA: TGCGCCAGCAGCCAACGCGGGACAGCGACCGTCTACGAGCAGTACTTC. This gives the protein CASSQRGTATVYEQYF.